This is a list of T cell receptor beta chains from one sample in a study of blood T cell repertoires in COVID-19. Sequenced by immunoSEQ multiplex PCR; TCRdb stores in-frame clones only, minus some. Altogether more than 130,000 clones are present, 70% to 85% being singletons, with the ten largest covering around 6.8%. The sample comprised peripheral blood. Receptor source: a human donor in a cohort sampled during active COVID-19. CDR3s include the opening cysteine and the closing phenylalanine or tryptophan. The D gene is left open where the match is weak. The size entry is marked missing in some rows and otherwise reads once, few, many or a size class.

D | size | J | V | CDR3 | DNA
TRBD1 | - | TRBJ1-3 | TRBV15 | CATSRDGTGGVSGNTIYF | TGTGCCACCAGCAGAGATGGCACAGGGGGAGTGTCGGGAAACACCATATATTTT
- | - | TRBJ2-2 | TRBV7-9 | CASSLGRGENTGELFF | TGTGCCAGCAGCTTGGGGCGGGGAGAGAACACCGGGGAGCTGTTTTTT
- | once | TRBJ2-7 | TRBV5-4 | CASSSETVYEQYF | TGTGCCAGCAGCTCGGAGACAGTCTACGAGCAGTACTTC
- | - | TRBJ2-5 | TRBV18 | CASSPPGTAGETQYF | TGTGCCAGCTCACCACCCGGGACTGCCGGGGAGACCCAGTACTTC
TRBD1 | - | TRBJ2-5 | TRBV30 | CAWTGGQETQYF | TGTGCCTGGACAGGGGGACAAGAGACCCAGTACTTC
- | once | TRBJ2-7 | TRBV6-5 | CASTKRVSYEQYF | TGTGCCAGCACTAAACGGGTCTCCTACGAGCAGTACTTC
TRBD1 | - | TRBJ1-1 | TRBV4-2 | CASSRQGAEDTEAFF | TGTGCCAGCAGCCGACAGGGGGCAGAAGACACTGAAGCTTTCTTT
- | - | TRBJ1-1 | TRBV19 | CARVRGNTEAFF | TGTGCCAGAGTGCGAGGAAACACTGAAGCTTTCTTT
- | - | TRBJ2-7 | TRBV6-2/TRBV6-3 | CASSYGAPTSYEQYF | TGTGCCAGCAGTTACGGAGCCCCGACCTCCTACGAGCAGTACTTC
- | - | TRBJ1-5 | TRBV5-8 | CASSLGSRLGRPQHF | TGTGCCAGCAGCTTGGGTTCCAGACTCGGGAGGCCCCAGCATTTT
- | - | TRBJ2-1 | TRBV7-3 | CASSSVSYNEQFF | TGTGCCAGCAGCTCAGTGTCCTACAATGAGCAGTTCTTC
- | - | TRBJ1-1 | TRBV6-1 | CASSEQGQNTEAFF | TGTGCCAGCAGTGAACAGGGACAGAACACTGAAGCTTTCTTT